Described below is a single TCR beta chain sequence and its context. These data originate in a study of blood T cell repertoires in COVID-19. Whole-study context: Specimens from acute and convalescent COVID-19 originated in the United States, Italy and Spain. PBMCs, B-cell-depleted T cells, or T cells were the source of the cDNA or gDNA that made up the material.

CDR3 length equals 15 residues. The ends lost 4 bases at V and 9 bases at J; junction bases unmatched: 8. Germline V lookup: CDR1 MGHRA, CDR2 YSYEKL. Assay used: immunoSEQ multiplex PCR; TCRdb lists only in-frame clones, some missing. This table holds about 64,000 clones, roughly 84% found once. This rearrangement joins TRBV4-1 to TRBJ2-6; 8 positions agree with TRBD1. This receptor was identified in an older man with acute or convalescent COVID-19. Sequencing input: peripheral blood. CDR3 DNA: TGCGCCAGCAGCCTACCGGGACAGGCTAACAACGTCCTGACTTTC. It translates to CASSLPGQANNVLTF.